The 14 T cell receptor beta chains below all came from one sample that was sequenced in a study of vaccination and CD4 T cells after COVID-19. These receptors' antigens are unknown. Treatment described: roughly 10-day PBMC culture with coronavirus spike peptide pools or control peptides (ViraFEST assay). The Oncomine TCR Beta short-read assay generated sequence data from the DNA of cultured CD4+ T cells. TCRdb itself ran the PCR reads through MiXCR, one entry per CDR3 protein. The sample lists 9,500 or so distinct CDR3 sequences; roughly 70% were seen once. Sequenced material: CD4+ T cells from blood, cultured in vitro. The source of these receptors is a human donor who had recovered from COVID-19.

The V and J genes are TRBV20-1 and TRBJ1-1, with 9 bases that match TRBD1. Germline V gene lookup returns CDR1 DFQATT and CDR2 SNEGSKA (reference sequence). V was pared by 1 base and J by 2 bases, with 8 bases of the junction left unmatched. The CDR3 runs to 16 residues. CDR3 sequence (DNA): TGCAGTGCTAGAGTTATCGGACAGGGGAGAAACACTGAAGCTTTCTTT. Protein: CSARVIGQGRNTEAFF.

This chain joins TRBV7-8 and TRBJ2-5; D is ambiguous. The CDR3 spans 14 residues. Trimming took 5 bases from V and 5 from J, leaving 15 bases between them. Germline V gives CDR1 SGHVS, CDR2 FQNEAQ. Written as DNA, the CDR3 is TGTGCCAGCAGCCCCGCTAGGTTTGTGGAGACCCAGTACTTC. Translating gives CASSPARFVETQYF. Complete variable domain (other parts from reference TRBV7-8 and TRBJ2-5): GAGVSQSPRYKVAKRGQDVALRCDPISGHVSLFWYQQALGQGPEFLTYFQNEAQLDKSGLPSDRFFAERPEGSVSTLKIQRTQQEDSAVYLCASSPARFVETQYFGPGTRLLVL.

The chain combines TRBV20-1 with TRBJ1-6; 8 nucleotides match TRBD1. This CDR3 has 14 amino acids. Germline CDR1 reads DFQATT; CDR2 reads SNEGSKA (reference sequence). The junction had 4 bases not matched to a gene; V was cut back by 2 bases and J by 7 bases. For the CDR3, the DNA is TGCAGTGCTAGATCGGACAGGGAAAATTCACCCCTCCACTTT. It yields the protein CSARSDRENSPLHF.

In this sample, this clonotype turned up once. The rearrangement uses TRBV5-1 and TRBJ1-5; D is ambiguous. V was cut by 2 bases and J by 3 bases, with 12 bases left in between. CDR1 SGHRS and CDR2 YFSETQ come from the germline V gene. This CDR3 spans 15 amino acids. CDR3 nucleotide sequence: TGCGCCAGCAGCTTATCTGGGGTCAACAATCAGCCCCAGCATTTT. Translated, it gives CASSLSGVNNQPQHF.

The genes are TRBV19 and TRBJ1-2; D not resolved. Germline V gene lookup returns CDR1 LNHDA and CDR2 SQIVND (reference sequence). The CDR3 is 13 amino acids. V was clipped by 2 bases and J by 8 bases, with 12 bases between them. CDR3 loop: CASSIRLEGGYTF. In nucleotides, the CDR3 is TGTGCCAGTAGTATACGACTAGAGGGAGGCTACACCTTC. Full variable domain (rest looked up from reference TRBV19 and TRBJ1-2): DGGITQSPKYLFRKEGQNVTLSCEQNLNHDAMYWYRQDPGQGLRLIYYSQIVNDFQKGDIAEGYSVSREKKESFPLTVTSAQKNPTAFYLCASSIRLEGGYTFGSGTRLTVV.

The chain joins TRBV12-3 or TRBV12-4 to TRBJ1-5; D remains unclear. V was shortened by 1 base and J by 0 bases, with 7 bases between the two germline ends. CDR3 length: 15 residues. CDR3 coding DNA: TGTGCCAGCAGTTTAGGCGCGGATAGCAATCAGCCCCAGCATTTT. Amino acids: CASSLGADSNQPQHF.

This clonotype was counted between two and nine times. The V gene is TRBV30, the J gene TRBJ1-1; unclear D gene. This CDR3 is 16 amino acids long. CDR1 is GTSNPN, CDR2 SVGIG, per germline (reference sequence). Trimming cost V 0 bases and J 5 bases, with 19 bases left between them. The CDR3 coding sequence is TGTGCCTGGAGTGTACACCCTCCTTGGGAGGGTACTGAAGCTTTCTTT. It specifies CAWSVHPPWEGTEAFF.

V is TRBV11-3 and J is TRBJ1-2, with 8 bases that match TRBD1. The germline gives CDR1 SGHNT, CDR2 YENEEA. With 5 bases clipped from V and 8 bases from J, the junction kept 13 bases outside the gene matches. The CDR3 spans 15 residues. CDR3 protein: CASSANRGSYEGYTF. Here the CDR3 DNA reads TGTGCCAGCAGCGCCAACAGGGGGTCCTACGAGGGCTACACCTTC.

This clonotype was found a few times. The chain combines TRBV2 with TRBJ1-5; D gene uncertain. Germline V gene data show CDR1 as SNHLY and CDR2 as FYNNEI. Trimming left V 7 bases short and J 2 bases short, with 15 bases between. This CDR3 is built from 15 residues. The chain's CDR3 is CASKEGFVGNQPQHF. CDR3 sequence (DNA): TGTGCCAGCAAGGAGGGATTTGTCGGCAATCAGCCCCAGCATTTT.

A few counts support this clonotype. The V call is TRBV4-3, the J call TRBJ2-5, with 15 bases aligning to TRBD2. Trimming at V came to 0 bases and at J to 6 bases, leaving 8 bases not matched to a gene. From germline, CDR1 is LGHNA and CDR2 YSLEER. The CDR3 length is 18 residues. Here the CDR3 DNA reads TGCGCCAGCAGCCAAGACCGGACTAGCGGGGGGGCCAGCCAGACCCAGTACTTC. Protein: CASSQDRTSGGASQTQYF.

The chain links TRBV6-2 or TRBV6-3 to TRBJ1-1; D possibly corresponds to TRBD1 (5 bases). The CDR3 extends over 13 amino acids. CDR1 is MNHEY and CDR2 is SVGEGT in the germline V gene. Trimming pared 2 bases from V and 3 bases from J, leaving 7 bases between. The CDR3 loop is CASSYVGDTEAFF. CDR3 nucleotide sequence: TGTGCCAGCAGTTACGTGGGGGACACTGAAGCTTTCTTT.

The genes are TRBV7-2 and TRBJ1-5; D not resolved. The CDR3 has 16 amino acids. V was pared by 1 base and J by 1 base, with 11 bases between. Germline loops: CDR1 SGHTA, CDR2 FQGNSA. The CDR3 region has the DNA TGTGCCAGCAGCTTAGTGGGTAGCACCAGCAATCAGCCCCAGCATTTT. Its translation is CASSLVGSTSNQPQHF.

V gene TRBV6-2 or TRBV6-3 combines with J gene TRBJ2-1; perhaps D is TRBD1 or TRBD2 (5 bases each). This CDR3 contains 16 residues. The V end was cut by 5 bases, the J end by 0 bases, with 14 bases between. Germline V gives CDR1 MNHEY, CDR2 SVGEGT. CDR3 residues: CASSPRGTSSYNEQFF. CDR3 nucleotides: TGTGCCAGCAGTCCACGGGGCACTAGCTCCTACAATGAGCAGTTCTTC.

The chain recombines TRBV15 with TRBJ1-1; 8 bases match TRBD1. V was clipped by 5 bases and J by 12 bases; unmatched bases: 14. CDR3 size: 14 residues. Germline V gene data show CDR1 as LNHNV and CDR2 as YYDKDF (reference sequence). Written as DNA, the CDR3 is TGTGCCACCAGCCTGAAACCACAGGGGGGGTGGACTTTCTTT. Translation: CATSLKPQGGWTFF. Complete variable domain (other parts from reference TRBV15 and TRBJ1-1): DAMVIQNPRYQVTQFGKPVTLSCSQTLNHNVMYWYQQKSSQAPKLLFHYYDKDFNNEADTPDNFQSRRPNTSFCFLDIRSPGLGDTAMYLCATSLKPQGGWTFFGQGTRLTVV.